One and the same sample provided the 6 T cell receptor beta chains below, sequenced in a study of cytomegalovirus exposure and HLA in healthy donors. The PCR contained 60 Vbeta and 13 Jbeta primers. Method: immunoSEQ multiplex PCR; TCRdb's copy keeps in-frame clones and lacks some. The sample carries 120,000 or so clones, roughly 80% recorded once. Sequenced sample: PBMCs. These receptors were obtained from a man aged 25 to 40 in good health and CMV-seronegative.

The V and J genes are TRBV4-3 and TRBJ2-3, with D tentatively TRBD1 (6 bases). Germline-derived CDR1 and CDR2 are LGHNA and YSLEER. Trimming took off 2 bases at V and 1 base at J, with 10 bases between the two ends. This CDR3 is built from 15 residues. The CDR3 DNA reads TGCGCCAGCAGCCAACAGGGGCCCGGCACAGATACGCAGTATTTT. Translated: CASSQQGPGTDTQYF.

The chain joins TRBV19 to TRBJ2-2, with D perhaps TRBD1 (5 bases). The ends were cut back, 7 bases at V and 6 bases at J, with 15 bases in the middle. Germline V gene sequence: CDR1 LNHDA, CDR2 SQIVND (reference sequence). CDR3 length: 14 amino acids. CDR3 residues: CASKGQGGSGELFF. CDR3 coding DNA: TGTGCCAGTAAGGGCCAGGGTGGGTCCGGGGAGCTGTTTTTT.

The chain's CDR3 is CASSFTSGAYEQYF. CDR3 coding DNA: TGTGCCAGCAGCTTCACTAGCGGGGCTTACGAGCAGTACTTC. The chain couples TRBV5-5 to TRBJ2-7; 10 positions match TRBD2. Germline V gene lookup returns CDR1 SGHKS and CDR2 YYEKEE (reference sequence). Trimming took 2 bases from V and 4 from J; bases not matched to a gene: 3. This CDR3 has 14 amino acids.

J is TRBJ2-2 and V is TRBV11-2; 7 bases align to TRBD1. The germline V gene has CDR1 SGHAT and CDR2 FQNNGV. The CDR3 has 16 amino acids. V lost 4 bases and J lost 1; bases outside the gene matches: 6. CDR3 nucleotide sequence: TGTGCCAGCAGCTCCACGACAGGGTGGAACACCGGGGAGCTGTTTTTT. Translated: CASSSTTGWNTGELFF.

J is TRBJ2-7 and V is TRBV5-1; TRBD1 matches 8 bases. This CDR3 has 15 residues. Looked up from germline, CDR1 is SGHRS and CDR2 is YFSETQ. Unmatched junction bases numbered 6, after V lost 1 base and J lost 3 bases. The CDR3 reads CASSLTGQDFYEQYF. The CDR3 bases are TGCGCCAGCAGCTTGACGGGACAGGACTTCTACGAGCAGTACTTC.

This clone has just a few counts. The J gene is TRBJ2-3, the V gene TRBV10-3; 9 nucleotides match TRBD1. V trimming: 10 bases; J trimming: 0 bases; junction bases outside the gene matches: 5. Germline CDR1 reads ENHRY; CDR2 reads SYGVKD. The CDR3 extends over 14 amino acids. The CDR3 DNA sequence: TGTGCCAGCCGGACAGGGGCTAGCACAGATACGCAGTATTTT. Amino acids: CASRTGASTDTQYF.